The 9 T cell receptor beta chains given below trace back to one sample, sequenced in a study of T cells in Graves' hyperthyroidism and ophthalmopathy. It was RNA transcripts that yielded the amplified TCR beta CDR3 regions. An initial round of RT-PCR targeting the TCR CDR3 relied on the HTBI primer set. TCRdb fed the multiplex PCR reads into MiXCR, producing one record per CDR3 protein. The data contain some 560,000 distinct CDR3 sequences, around 14% of them seen just once; the ten biggest clones take up under 7.5%. The source material was blood. The receptor source for this set is a woman aged 25 to 39 with Graves' hyperthyroidism.

The chain couples TRBV28 to TRBJ1-2; no firm D call. The CDR3 spans 14 residues. Trimming stripped 8 bases from V and 4 bases from J, with 17 bases between. Germline V CDR1 and CDR2: MDHEN, SYDVKM. CDR3 bases: TGTGCCAGCCACAAAGGGTCGGGTCCCTATGGCTACACCTTC. Translation gives CASHKGSGPYGYTF.

About this clonotype itself: A much more abundant neighbour one base away suggests this may be a read error. This chain links TRBV13 with TRBJ2-7; D possibly corresponds to TRBD1 (5 bases). The CDR3 has 15 residues. Germline CDR1 and CDR2: PRHDT and FYEKMQ (reference sequence). The CDR3 here is CASSGQAAGTYEQCF. DNA of the CDR3: TGTGCCAGCAGCGGACAAGCCGCCGGAACCTACGAGCAGTGCTTC. The whole variable domain, remainder taken from reference TRBV13 and TRBJ2-7, is AAGVIQSPRHLIKEKRETATLKCYPIPRHDTVYWYQQGPGQDPQFLISFYEKMQSDKGSIPDRFSAQQFSDYHSELNMSSLELGDSALYFCASSGQAAGTYEQCFGPGTRLTVT.

This clonotype was found a few times. The V and J genes are TRBV27 and TRBJ1-2; tentatively, D is TRBD1 (6 bases). CDR3 length equals 18 residues. Trimming pared 6 bases from V and 8 bases from J, leaving 31 bases between. Looked up from germline, CDR1 is MNHEY and CDR2 is SMNVEV (reference sequence). Here the CDR3 reads CASRLAGVPVNREGGYTF. CDR3 nucleotide sequence: TGTGCCAGCAGATTGGCTGGGGTTCCGGTAAACAGGGAGGGCGGCTACACCTTC.

This clonotype was picked up many times. This rearrangement joins TRBV20-1 to TRBJ2-1; the D call may be TRBD1 or TRBD2 (6 bases each). Per the germline V gene, CDR1 is DFQATT and CDR2 is SNEGSKA (reference sequence). The CDR3 sequence is 15 residues long. V lost 1 base to trimming and J lost 8 bases, with 18 bases between them. The CDR3 region is CSARVRWGAGDEQFF. As DNA, the CDR3 is TGCAGTGCTAGAGTACGTTGGGGGGCGGGTGATGAGCAGTTCTTC.

This clonotype was counted only a few times. A read error is possible here, since a much larger clone lies one base away. Lacking the conserved final phenylalanine or tryptophan, this CDR3 likely reflects a read error. The gene calls are TRBV3-1 and TRBJ1-1; the D is unclear. This CDR3 contains 13 residues. The germline gives CDR1 LGHDT, CDR2 YNNKEL (reference sequence). V was shortened by 1 base and J by 2 bases, with 5 bases between the two germline ends. CDR3 nucleotide sequence: TGTGCCAGCAGCCAAGGTACTAACACTGAAGCTTTCTCT. Translated: CASSQGTNTEAFS.

As regards this clonotype: A read error may be the cause here, since a much bigger clone is one base away. This CDR3 reads CASSYRQGSTGEQFF. The CDR3 nucleotides are TGTGCCAGCAGTTATCGACAGGGTAGCACCGGGGAGCAGTTTTTT. This chain links TRBV12-3 or TRBV12-4 with TRBJ2-2; 7 nucleotides agree with TRBD1. The CDR3 length is 15 residues.

There are many counts of this clonotype. V and J are TRBV11-2 and TRBJ2-7; 11 bases align to TRBD2. The length of the CDR3 is 13 residues. Germline CDR1 SGHAT, CDR2 FQNNGV. After removal of 7 bases from V and 3 bases from J, the junction contained 2 bases not matched to a gene. This CDR3 reads CASTLAGVYEQYF. The CDR3 DNA reads TGTGCCAGCACACTAGCGGGAGTCTACGAGCAGTACTTC.

On this clonotype: This could be a read error, since a much larger clone is one nucleotide away. V gene TRBV4-2 combines with J gene TRBJ2-5; 12 bases line up with TRBD1. The germline gives CDR1 LGHNA, CDR2 YNFKEQ. CDR3 length: 14 amino acids. Written as DNA, the CDR3 is TGTGCCTGCCCGGGACAGGGGGCTCAAGAGACCCAGCACTTC. It translates to CACPGQGAQETQHF.

This clonotype was seen more than once but under ten times. V gene TRBV27 combines with J gene TRBJ2-4; TRBD1 aligns across 8 bases. This CDR3 is built from 16 residues. Trimming cost V 6 bases and J 2 bases; bases outside gene matches: 9. CDR1 MNHEY and CDR2 SMNVEV come from the germline V gene (reference sequence). The DNA of the CDR3 is TGTGCCAGCAGCCGTACAGGGGGAGAACCCAAAAACATTCAGTACTTC. It is translated as CASSRTGGEPKNIQYF.